This T cell receptor beta chain appears in the sequencing data of a study of T cells after yellow fever vaccination. TCRdb reprocessed the 5' RACE reads via MiXCR and lists one record per CDR3 protein. Here the sample spans tens of thousands of distinct CDR3 sequences, about 5.5% being singletons. Study-wide results and limits: Contaminating bulk clonotypes could be abundant in FACS-sorted repertoires.

The CDR3 spans 15 residues. Unmatched junction bases numbered 2, after V lost 1 base and J lost 6 bases. Looked up from germline, CDR1 is SGHNT and CDR2 is YENEEA. This clonotype was seen many times. The rearrangement links TRBV11-3 to TRBJ2-1; 11 bases align to TRBD2. Sequencing was performed on PBMCs, either bulk or a sorted T-cell subset (CD4+, CD8+, memory, or dextramer-sorted; not recorded which), taken 15 days after the yellow fever booster vaccination. The source of this sequence is a man aged 25 to 40 who received the YFV17D yellow fever vaccine. The CDR3 is CASSLGLAGGNEQFF. CDR3 bases: TGTGCCAGCAGCTTAGGCCTAGCGGGAGGCAATGAGCAGTTCTTC.